The clone carrying this TCR beta chain was counted a few times. The entry originates in a study of T-cell memory formation after mild COVID-19. This CDR3 is 12 amino acids long. Germline V lookup: CDR1 SGHTA, CDR2 FQGNSA. V lost 5 bases and J lost 8, with 12 bases in between. One entry per CDR3 protein, called by TCRdb with MiXCR from the 5' RACE reads. The sample comprises roughly 130,000 distinct CDR3 sequences, approximately 5.9% of which are singletons, and approximately 2.3% rests with the top ten. Sequencing was performed on PBMCs or a T cell subset sorted from them (not recorded which). V usage is TRBV7-2 and J usage is TRBJ1-2; D is unclear. The clonotype originates from an adult woman who had mild COVID-19 (a few samples of this study predate the infection). Cell type and time point are not known. This CDR3 reads CASSHDLGGYTF. Here the CDR3 DNA reads TGTGCCAGCAGCCACGACTTAGGGGGCTACACCTTC.